In its sample, the clone carrying this TCR beta chain was seen a few times. Its cognate antigen is unknown. Germline lookup yields CDR1 MGHRA and CDR2 YSYEKL. The ends were cut back, 2 bases at V and 5 bases at J, with 13 bases in the middle. The CDR3 contains 14 residues. TCRdb reprocessed the 5' RACE reads with MiXCR, giving one entry per CDR3 protein. This table has roughly 240,000 distinct CDR3 sequences, about 30% appearing once. These data come from a study of CD8 T cells in ankylosing spondylitis. General study findings and limits: Some of the motif variants had earlier been found in reactive arthritis patients' fluid and blood. There was a TCR beta motif, made of eight highly homologous variants, that appeared characteristic of ankylosing spondylitis blood.

Sequencing was performed on blood, either unsorted or a sorted T cell fraction (not recorded which). This sequence joins TRBV4-1 and TRBJ2-7, with D possibly being TRBD2 (6 bases). The origin of this receptor is a male donor with ankylosing spondylitis or in good health (not recorded which). This CDR3 is CASSQTLPGDEQYF. DNA of the CDR3: TGCGCCAGCAGCCAAACGCTGCCGGGGGACGAGCAGTACTTC.